These 9 T cell receptor beta chains came from one sample sequenced in a study of T-cell memory formation after mild COVID-19. Using its own MiXCR run on the 5' RACE reads, TCRdb lists one record per CDR3 protein. Of some 320,000 distinct CDR3 sequences in the sample, approximately 16% were seen once. The source material was PBMCs or a T cell subset sorted from them (not recorded which). The receptor set was obtained from a man between 18 and 35 years old who had mild COVID-19 (a few samples of this study predate the infection). Cell type and time point are not known.

The table lists this clonotype with a few counts. The chain carries TRBV12-3 or TRBV12-4 and TRBJ1-1; no reliable D call. CDR3 length equals 13 residues. The V end was cut by 6 bases, the J end by 1 base, with 9 bases between. CDR3 sequence: CASSKDENTEAFF. CDR3 sequence (DNA): TGTGCCAGCAGCAAGGATGAGAACACTGAAGCTTTCTTT.

The chain recombines TRBV20-1 with TRBJ2-3; no clear D. Germline CDR1 reads DFQATT; CDR2 reads SNEGSKA (reference sequence). Trimming removed 2 bases from V and 0 bases from J, with 9 bases in between. The CDR3 spans 14 residues. DNA for the CDR3: TGCAGTGCTAGAAGTCTCGGTAGCACAGATACGCAGTATTTT. This gives the protein CSARSLGSTDTQYF.

V usage is TRBV5-1 and J usage is TRBJ1-1; TRBD1 aligns across 10 bases. This CDR3 comprises 15 residues. Trimming removed 3 bases from V and 4 bases from J; junction bases left unmatched: 6. Germline V gene lookup returns CDR1 SGHRS and CDR2 YFSETQ. The CDR3 region is CASSSTGGEGTEAFF. Here the CDR3 DNA reads TGCGCCAGCAGCTCGACAGGGGGCGAGGGCACTGAAGCTTTCTTT.

This clonotype was counted a few times. The chain joins TRBV14 to TRBJ1-1, with D tentatively TRBD1 (5 bases). Trimming took 6 bases from V and 3 from J, leaving 14 bases between them. The CDR3 is 14 amino acids. The germline V gene encodes CDR1 SGHDN and CDR2 FVKESK. The CDR3 DNA is TGTGCCAGCAGTACGGGGGTGTCTGACACTGAAGCTTTCTTT. The encoded protein is CASSTGVSDTEAFF.

The CDR3 DNA reads TGTGCCAGCGCGCGGGCGACTTTTAACTATGGCTACACCTTC. Translating gives CASARATFNYGYTF. This sequence joins TRBV7-9 and TRBJ1-2; D unresolved. Germline CDR1 reads SEHNR; CDR2 reads FQNEAQ (reference sequence). The CDR3 consists of 14 residues. The ends were cut back, 8 bases at V and 1 base at J, with 14 bases in the middle.

The rearrangement uses TRBV7-6 and TRBJ1-1, with D maybe TRBD1 (5 bases). Between the trimmed V and J ends, which lost 5 bases and 8 bases, there was a span of 18 bases. CDR3 length: 14 residues. Germline assignment: CDR1 SGHVS and CDR2 FNYEAQ. For the CDR3, the DNA is TGTGCCAGCAGCCCCCTGGGCGGCCAGGGAGAAGCTTTCTTT. Its protein product is CASSPLGGQGEAFF.

The gene calls are TRBV7-9 and TRBJ2-3; D possibly matches TRBD1 or TRBD2 (5 bases each). The ends were cut back, 11 bases at V and 2 bases at J, with 14 bases in the middle. The CDR3 has 13 residues. The germline V gene encodes CDR1 SEHNR and CDR2 FQNEAQ (reference sequence). The CDR3 loop reads CAGDPGHTDTQYF. CDR3 DNA sequence: TGTGCCGGGGACCCGGGGCACACAGATACGCAGTATTTT.

The V gene is TRBV6-2 or TRBV6-3, the J gene TRBJ1-6; TRBD1 matches at 8 bases. The CDR3 has 15 amino acids. Germline values: CDR1 MNHEY, CDR2 SVGEGT. Germline trimming cut 2 bases from V and 6 bases from J; bases unmatched to any gene: 3. For the CDR3, the DNA is TGTGCCAGCAGTTACGGCGACAGGGGTAATTCACCCCTCCACTTT. As protein: CASSYGDRGNSPLHF.

V is TRBV4-1 and J is TRBJ2-1; 8 positions agree with TRBD2. There are 15 residues in the CDR3. The J segment lost 5 bases and the V segment lost 1 base, leaving 4 bases of the junction unmatched. Germline V CDR1 and CDR2: MGHRA, YSYEKL. CDR3 coding DNA: TGCGCCAGCAGCCAAGCCGGGAGGGCGCACAATGAGCAGTTCTTC. Residues: CASSQAGRAHNEQFF.